This T cell receptor beta chain was obtained from a study of vaccination and CD4 T cells after COVID-19 (dated by TCRdb to between 2021 and 2024). With respect to the entire study: Convalescent patients had a positive SARS-CoV-2 result on nasal swab PCR, and of these patients, fewer than ten had mild disease and one had severe disease. The convalescent cohort comprised six males and four females, including two Hispanic individuals, seven Caucasians, two Asians and one multiracial person. Each participant got two doses of either the Pfizer-BioNTech BNT162b2 vaccine (n=8) or the Moderna mRNA-1273 vaccine (n=2). Post-COVID blood samples from convalescent patients were collected a median of around 110 days after diagnosis, with a range of roughly 30 to 170 days. Post-vaccine blood samples were taken a median of 72 days after the second vaccine dose, with a range of 14 to 241 days. For stimulating the cultures, overlapping spike peptide pools were used, derived from SARS-CoV-2 as well as from the common cold coronaviruses HCoV-NL63, HCoV-OC43 and HCoV-229E. As controls, cultures received a CEFX viral epitope pool (the positive control), an HIV-1 Nef peptide pool (the negative control), or no peptide at all. In around 10 COVID-19 convalescent patients and several infection-naive healthy vaccine recipients, researchers compared the spike-specific CD4+ TCR repertoire from before mRNA vaccination with the repertoire from after. Broader findings and caveats from the paper: Of the vaccine-specific clones in convalescent patients, 304 of 307, or nearly all, reacted only to SARS-CoV-2 spike and did not cross-react with common cold coronaviruses. An increase in the median number of SARS-CoV-2-reactive clonotypes from approximately 21 after infection to some 40 after vaccination was observed, but the change was not found to be significant. The study included relatively few convalescent patients and did not analyze early timepoints after natural infection. Among convalescent patients, a median about 86% of the SARS-CoV-2-reactive clones seen after vaccination appeared only after vaccination, which suggests priming specific to the vaccine.

V sheds 3 bases and J sheds 1 base, leaving 11 bases between their ends. The CDR3 has 15 amino acids, counting the end cysteine and phenylalanine. The sequence is cut down to CDR3 DNA, 45 bases in frame from base 1. For CDR1 and CDR2, the germline V gene lists KGHSH and LQKENI. Library method: PCR. DNA from cultured CD4+ T cells underwent TCR sequencing with the Oncomine TCR Beta short-read assay at the Johns Hopkins FTIC core. The QIAamp micro DNA kit was used to extract genomic DNA from the cultured CD4+ T cells. Oncomine TCR Beta libraries from cultured CD4+ T cells were pooled with unique dual indexes and sequenced on an Illumina iSeq 100. From the authors' description of their analysis: Non-productive sequences were removed, and CDR3s that did not start with C, did not end with F or W, or were shorter than 7 amino acids were discarded. Antigen-specific clonotypes were identified using the MANAFEST web application through comparison of peptide-stimulated wells with reference and other culture wells. An FDR below 0.05, an odds ratio above 5, and a productive frequency above 0.1% in at least two of three replicate wells were required for clones to be considered positive. Clonotypes that were significantly expanded in both SARS-CoV-2 spike wells and at least one common cold coronavirus spike condition were defined as cross-reactive. CDR3 homology was assessed with Levenshtein distances (stringdist) and unrooted phylogenetic trees (ape) in R version 3.6.1. The raw public data were reprocessed by TCRdb itself: fastp quality trimming at Q25, MiXCR clonotype calling, in-frame beta chains only. CDR3 protein duplicates are merged, each entry listing the most common genes and DNA. The V and J calls and clone size are TCRdb's, not the authors'. In all, the sample holds 15,000 to 20,000 distinct CDR3 sequences, and 25% to 30% of those were seen once. Around a sixth of the sample lies in the top ten.

Note on this clonotype: The antigen this receptor binds is unknown. Base quality data are lacking; no much larger clone is found one base away.

The treatment or condition label of this sample denotes: roughly 11-day PBMC culture with coronavirus spike peptide pools or control peptides (ViraFEST assay). To expand antigen-specific T cells with peptide pools and then pick out the expanded clonotypes through TCR sequencing, the study relied on the ViraFEST assay. The positive SARS-CoV-2 PCR tests of the convalescent patients were dated from March to December 2020, before the Alpha, Beta and Delta variants emerged in the United States. Under 2.5 million PBMCs per well were cultured in IMDM with about 5% human AB serum and roughly 10 IU/ml IL-2, plus 10 ug/ml peptide pools. Half of the culture medium was replaced with fresh IL-2-containing medium on days 3 and 7. Once the cells had been in culture for around ten days, the EasySep CD4+ T cell isolation kit was used to isolate CD4+ T cells by negative selection. PBMCs were separated from whole blood using Ficoll-Paque Plus gradient centrifugation and then either used fresh or cryopreserved at -140C. In general, triplicate wells were set up for every culture condition.

The clonotype comes from a human donor with COVID-19. The sequence links TRBV18 to TRBJ2-3, with the D call perhaps TRBD1 or TRBD2, each one matching 5 bases. Sequenced input: cultured CD4+ T cells from blood. Here is the DNA: TGTGCCAGCTCACCGGTGCAGGGAGGCACAGATACGCAGTATTTT. Its protein is CASSPVQGGTDTQYF.